This T cell receptor beta chain was captured in a study of cytomegalovirus exposure and HLA in healthy donors. About the research overall: An earlier analysis found 117 million unique TCR beta sequences from about 190 million T cells.

General observations from the study: Researchers reported in a later analysis that common viral pathogens appeared linked to several top clusters. Likely technical artifact: a cluster of highly shared sequence variants.

Concerning this clone: The antigen remains unidentified.

The PCR had 60 Vbeta and 13 Jbeta primers. In the original workflow: Later reanalysis found 75 million to 100 million unique TCR beta chains, roughly 10 million of them shared. Repertoires were generated with immunoSEQ multiplex PCR, while TCRdb's copy carries only in-frame clones and drops some. The V and J calls and clone size come from that table; D and trimming were worked out from the DNA. The sample carries 150,000 or so clones, about 85% recorded once. The sample comprised PBMCs. The clonotype was recovered from a man aged 18 to 30 in good health and CMV-seropositive.

In DNA form, the CDR3 reads TGTGCCAGCAGCCCCGGACAGGGGGTAACCGAGCAGTACTTC. Translated, it gives CASSPGQGVTEQYF. V usage is TRBV5-8 and J usage is TRBJ2-7, with TRBD1 identical over 10 bases. Germline values: CDR1 SGHTS, CDR2 YDEGEE. V trimming: 4 bases; J trimming: 6 bases; junction bases outside the gene matches: 7. This CDR3 comprises 14 residues.